This TCR beta chain was observed in a study of PD-L1 blockade in urothelial cancer. As for the study in general: Previous chemotherapy exposure amounted to 0 to 3 regimens for patients. Per blood sample, T cells had a median of roughly 150,000. Samples of blood were analyzed 3 weeks (second dose) and 6 weeks after treatment start.

Spiking each PCR with synthetic TCR analog templates was performed. The assay was immunoSEQ multiplex PCR, and TCRdb's table has in-frame clones only and misses some. The sample consists of some 48,000 clones, roughly 80% of them appearing once. J was trimmed by 5 bases and V by 3 bases; bases with no gene match: 13. The CDR3 has 17 amino acids. Per the germline V gene, CDR1 is SGHTA and CDR2 is FQGNSA. Time point denoted: peripheral blood 6 weeks after treatment start. The sample holds one count of this clone. The V and J genes are TRBV7-2 and TRBJ1-1; 9 bases agree with TRBD1. This TCR was recovered from a man aged 65 to 79 with urothelial cancer. The material was PBMCs, obtained around atezolizumab (anti-PD-L1) treatment. CDR3 sequence reads: CASSFPGQGVRATEAFF. The CDR3 nucleotides are TGTGCCAGCAGCTTCCCGGGACAGGGTGTGCGTGCGACTGAAGCTTTCTTT. Together with reference TRBV7-2 and TRBJ1-1, the CDR3 gives the full variable domain: GAGVSQSPSNKVTEKGKDVELRCDPISGHTALYWYRQSLGQGLEFLIYFQGNSAPDKSGLPSDRFSAERTGGSVSTLTIQRTQQEDSAVYLCASSFPGQGVRATEAFFGQGTRLTVV.